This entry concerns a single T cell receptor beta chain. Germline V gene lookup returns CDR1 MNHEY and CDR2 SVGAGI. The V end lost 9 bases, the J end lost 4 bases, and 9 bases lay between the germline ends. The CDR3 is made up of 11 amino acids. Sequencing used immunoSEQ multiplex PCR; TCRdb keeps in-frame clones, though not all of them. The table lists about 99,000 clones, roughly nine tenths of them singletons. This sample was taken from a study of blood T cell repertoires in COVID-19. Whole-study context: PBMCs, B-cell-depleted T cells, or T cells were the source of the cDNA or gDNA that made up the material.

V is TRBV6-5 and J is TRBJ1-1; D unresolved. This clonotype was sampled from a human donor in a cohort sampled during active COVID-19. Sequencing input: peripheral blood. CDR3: CASLGSTEAFF. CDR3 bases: TGTGCCAGTCTGGGGAGCACTGAAGCTTTCTTT.